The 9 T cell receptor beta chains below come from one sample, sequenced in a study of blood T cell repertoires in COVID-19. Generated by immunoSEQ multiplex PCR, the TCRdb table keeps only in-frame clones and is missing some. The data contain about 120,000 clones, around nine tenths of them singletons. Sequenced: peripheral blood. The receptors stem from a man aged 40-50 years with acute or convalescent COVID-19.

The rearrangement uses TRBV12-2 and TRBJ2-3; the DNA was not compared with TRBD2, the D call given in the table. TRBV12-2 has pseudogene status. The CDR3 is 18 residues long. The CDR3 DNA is TGTGCAAGTCGCTTGGTTAGCGGTTACACCGGGGGCACAGATACGCAGTATTTT. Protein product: CASRLVSGYTGGTDTQYF.

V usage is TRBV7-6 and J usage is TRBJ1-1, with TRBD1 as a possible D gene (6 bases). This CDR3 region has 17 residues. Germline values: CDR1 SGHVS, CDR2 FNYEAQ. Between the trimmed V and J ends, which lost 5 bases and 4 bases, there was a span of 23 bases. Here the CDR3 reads CASSGLGTSVVSTEAFF. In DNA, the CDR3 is TGTGCCAGCAGCGGCCTAGGGACATCGGTGGTGAGCACTGAAGCTTTCTTT.

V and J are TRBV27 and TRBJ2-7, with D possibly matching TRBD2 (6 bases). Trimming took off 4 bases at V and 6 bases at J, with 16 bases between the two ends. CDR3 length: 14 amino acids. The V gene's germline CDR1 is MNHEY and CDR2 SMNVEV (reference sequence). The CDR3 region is CASSWAGGVGEQYF. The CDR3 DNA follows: TGTGCCAGCAGTTGGGCAGGAGGGGTCGGCGAGCAGTACTTC.

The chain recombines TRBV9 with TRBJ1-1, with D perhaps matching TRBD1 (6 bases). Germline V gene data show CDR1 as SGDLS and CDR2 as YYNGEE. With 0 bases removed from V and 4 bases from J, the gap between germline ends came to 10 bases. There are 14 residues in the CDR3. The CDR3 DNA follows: TGTGCCAGCAGCGTAGGGGCGGGGGCCACTGAAGCTTTCTTT. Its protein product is CASSVGAGATEAFF.

The CDR3 DNA follows: TGTGCCAGCAGCTCGCCGGTGAACTATGGCTACACCTTC. Amino acid sequence: CASSSPVNYGYTF. This rearrangement joins TRBV3-1 (or the pseudogene TRBV3-2) to TRBJ1-2, with D unclear. The germline V gene has CDR1 LGHDT and CDR2 YNNKEL (reference sequence). This CDR3 contains 13 residues. The germline V and J ends were trimmed by 5 bases and 2 bases, with 9 bases remaining between them.

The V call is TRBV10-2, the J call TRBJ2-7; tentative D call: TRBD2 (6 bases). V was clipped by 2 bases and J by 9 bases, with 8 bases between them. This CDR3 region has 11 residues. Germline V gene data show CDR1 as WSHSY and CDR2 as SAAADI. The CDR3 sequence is CASSEISGQYF. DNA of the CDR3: TGCGCCAGCAGTGAGATTAGCGGGCAGTACTTC.

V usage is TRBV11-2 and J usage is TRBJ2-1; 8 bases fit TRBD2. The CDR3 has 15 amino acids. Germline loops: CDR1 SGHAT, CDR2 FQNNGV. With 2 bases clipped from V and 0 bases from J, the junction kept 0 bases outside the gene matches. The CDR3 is CASSLSGSSYNEQFF. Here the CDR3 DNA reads TGTGCCAGCAGCTTAAGCGGGAGCTCCTACAATGAGCAGTTCTTC.

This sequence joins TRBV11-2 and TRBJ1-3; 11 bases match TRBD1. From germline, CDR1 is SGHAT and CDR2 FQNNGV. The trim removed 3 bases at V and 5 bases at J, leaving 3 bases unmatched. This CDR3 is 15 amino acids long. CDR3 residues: CASSFGTGGRNTIYF. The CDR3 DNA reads TGTGCCAGCAGCTTTGGGACAGGGGGAAGAAACACCATATATTTT.

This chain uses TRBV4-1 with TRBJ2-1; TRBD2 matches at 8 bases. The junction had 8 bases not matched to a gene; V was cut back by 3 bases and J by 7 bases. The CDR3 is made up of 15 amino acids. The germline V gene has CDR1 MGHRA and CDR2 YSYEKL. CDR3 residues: CASSQREAGANEQFF. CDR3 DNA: TGCGCCAGCAGCCAGAGAGAAGCGGGAGCGAATGAGCAGTTCTTC.